This TCR beta chain was documented in a study of cytomegalovirus exposure and HLA in healthy donors. On the study more broadly: Unique TCR beta sequences numbering 117 million came from approximately 180 million T cells in an earlier analysis.

Comments on this clone: What it binds is not known.

PCR employed 60 Vbeta and 13 Jbeta primers. The protocol was immunoSEQ multiplex PCR, while the TCRdb copy is restricted to in-frame clones and leaves out a portion. The sample yields about 20,000 clones, of which the top ten take up 22%. General observations from the study: What a later analysis showed was that several of the most significant clusters appeared linked to common viral pathogens. Specificity for CMV antigens was confirmed in vitro for a few of the CMV-associated chains. Researchers had no immune exposure information except CMV serostatus available.

Germline-derived CDR1 and CDR2 are GTSNPN and SVGIG (reference sequence). The CDR3 totals 13 residues. V lost 7 bases to trimming and J lost 1 base, with 13 bases between them. The clonotype was recovered from a man in his 60s in good health and CMV-seropositive. The chain carries TRBV30 and TRBJ1-1; possibly TRBD1 for D (5 bases). Sequenced input: PBMCs. DNA for the CDR3: TGTGCCTTCGGGGCGGGGTGGAACACTGAAGCTTTCTTT. Translation: CAFGAGWNTEAFF.